The 6 T cell receptor beta chains below come from one sample, sequenced in a study of regulatory T cells in long-lasting Graves disease. Arm-PCR of CDR3 regions with iRepertoire HTBI primers generated TCR beta libraries. In TCRdb, the multiplex PCR reads were re-called with MiXCR into one record per CDR3 protein. The table records 400,000 to 600,000 distinct CDR3 sequences, roughly 21% of them present only once. Specified time point: persistent/refractory GD, antithyroid drugs over 5 years with positive TRAb. Making the TCR library involved RNA that had been extracted from PBMCs. The sequences come from peripheral blood mononuclear cells (PBMCs), collected when the disease was refractory, from a patient treated with antithyroid drugs. The receptors here all came from a female donor with Graves disease.

This CDR3 reads CASSPINLNTEAFF. CDR3 DNA sequence: TGTGCCAGCAGCCCTATAAACTTGAACACTGAAGCTTTCTTT. This sequence joins TRBV7-2 and TRBJ1-1; D is unclear. Deletions cut 5 bases from V and 0 bases from J, with 10 bases between. Germline V CDR1 and CDR2: SGHTA, FQGNSA. This CDR3 region has 14 residues.

This clonotype was detected many times. This chain uses TRBV12-3 or TRBV12-4 with TRBJ1-6; D gene unclear. Trimming pared 4 bases from V and 8 bases from J, leaving 12 bases between. This CDR3 region has 14 residues. The CDR3 bases are TGTGCCAGCAGTTCCGACGGACGGTATTCACCCCTCCACTTT. Translation gives CASSSDGRYSPLHF.

This clonotype was picked up a small number of times. CDR3 protein: CASSLARGGSSYEQYF. CDR3 nucleotide sequence: TGTGCCAGCAGCTTAGCGCGTGGGGGAAGCTCCTACGAGCAGTACTTC. The chain joins TRBV7-9 to TRBJ2-7; tentatively, D is TRBD1 or TRBD2 (5 bases each). This CDR3 contains 16 residues. CDR1 and CDR2 (germline): SEHNR, FQNEAQ (reference sequence). The V end was cut by 0 bases, the J end by 0 bases, with 12 bases between.

V usage is TRBV20-1 and J usage is TRBJ2-2; D might be TRBD1 or TRBD2, each matching 5 bases. V was cut by 4 bases and J by 4 bases, with 19 bases left in between. The V gene's germline CDR1 is DFQATT and CDR2 SNEGSKA (reference sequence). The CDR3 contains 16 residues. The CDR3 is CSAIVSASGTTGELFF. CDR3 sequence (DNA): TGCAGTGCTATAGTTTCGGCGTCGGGGACCACCGGGGAGCTGTTTTTT.

This rearrangement joins TRBV5-6 to TRBJ2-1, with a possible D match to TRBD1 (6 bases). The CDR3 has 16 amino acids. V was pared by 4 bases and J by 4 bases, with 18 bases between. CDR1 is SGHDT and CDR2 is YYEEEE in the germline V gene. CDR3 bases: TGTGCCAGCAGCCCCCTAGACAGGCAAGAATACAATGAGCAGTTCTTC. Its protein product is CASSPLDRQEYNEQFF. Together with reference TRBV5-6 and TRBJ2-1, the CDR3 gives the full variable domain: DAGVTQSPTHLIKTRGQQVTLRCSPKSGHDTVSWYQQALGQGPQFIFQYYEEEERQRGNFPDRFSGHQFPNYSSELNVNALLLGDSALYLCASSPLDRQEYNEQFFGPGTRLTVL.

This clonotype came up many times. V and J are TRBV3-1 and TRBJ1-5, with unresolved D. Per the germline V gene, CDR1 is LGHDT and CDR2 is YNNKEL (reference sequence). The CDR3 is made up of 14 amino acids. Trimming pared 1 base from V and 4 bases from J, leaving 8 bases between. DNA for the CDR3: TGTGCCAGCAGCCAAGGAGGTTATAATCAGCCCCAGCATTTT. Protein sequence: CASSQGGYNQPQHF.